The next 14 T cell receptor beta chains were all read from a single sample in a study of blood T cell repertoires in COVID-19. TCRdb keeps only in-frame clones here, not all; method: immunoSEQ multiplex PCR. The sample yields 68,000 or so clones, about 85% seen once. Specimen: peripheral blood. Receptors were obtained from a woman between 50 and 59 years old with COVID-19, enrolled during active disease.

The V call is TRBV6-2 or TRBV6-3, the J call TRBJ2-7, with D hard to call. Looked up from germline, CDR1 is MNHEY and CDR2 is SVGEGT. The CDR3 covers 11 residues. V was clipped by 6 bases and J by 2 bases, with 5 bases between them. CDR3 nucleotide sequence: TGTGCCAGCAGCGTTACCTACGAGCAGTACTTC. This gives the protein CASSVTYEQYF.

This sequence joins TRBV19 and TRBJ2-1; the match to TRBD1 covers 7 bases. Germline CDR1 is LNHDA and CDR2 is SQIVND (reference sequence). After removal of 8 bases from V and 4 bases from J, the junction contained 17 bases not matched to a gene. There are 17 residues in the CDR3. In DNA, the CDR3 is TGTGCCAGTTCGGGCAGGGGGTCAGCATTAGTATACAATGAGCAGTTCTTC. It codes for CASSGRGSALVYNEQFF.

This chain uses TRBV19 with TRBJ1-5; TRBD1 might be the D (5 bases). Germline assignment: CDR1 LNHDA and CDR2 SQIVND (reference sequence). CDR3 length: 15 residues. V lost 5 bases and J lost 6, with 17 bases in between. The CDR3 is CASSPRSGGSQPQHF. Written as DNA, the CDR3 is TGTGCCAGTAGTCCCCGATCGGGGGGAAGTCAGCCCCAGCATTTT.

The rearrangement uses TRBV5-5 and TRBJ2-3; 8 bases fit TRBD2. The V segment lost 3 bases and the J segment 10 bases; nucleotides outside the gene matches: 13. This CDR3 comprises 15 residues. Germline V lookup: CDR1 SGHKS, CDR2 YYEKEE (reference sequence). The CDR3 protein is CASSSPLREAGAQYF. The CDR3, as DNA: TGTGCCAGCAGCTCCCCATTGCGGGAGGCAGGGGCGCAGTATTTT.

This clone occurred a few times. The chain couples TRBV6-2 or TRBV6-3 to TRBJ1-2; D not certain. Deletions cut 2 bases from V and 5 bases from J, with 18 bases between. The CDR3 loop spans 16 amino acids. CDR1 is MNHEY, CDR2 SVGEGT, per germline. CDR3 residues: CASSYQPAEGRYGYTF. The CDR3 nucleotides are TGTGCCAGCAGTTACCAGCCGGCCGAGGGTCGGTATGGCTACACCTTC.

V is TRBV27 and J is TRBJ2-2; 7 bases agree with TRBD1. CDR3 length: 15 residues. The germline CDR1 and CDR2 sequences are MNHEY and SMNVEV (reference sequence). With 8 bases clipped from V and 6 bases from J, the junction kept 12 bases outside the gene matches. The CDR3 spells CASWRQGAGAGELFF. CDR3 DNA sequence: TGTGCCAGCTGGAGACAGGGTGCTGGGGCCGGGGAGCTGTTTTTT.

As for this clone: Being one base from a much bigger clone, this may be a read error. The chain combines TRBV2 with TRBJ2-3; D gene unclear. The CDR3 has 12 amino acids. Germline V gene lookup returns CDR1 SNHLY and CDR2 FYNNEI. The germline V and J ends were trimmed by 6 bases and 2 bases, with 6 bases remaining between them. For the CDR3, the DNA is TGTGCCAGCAGCCTTTTCACAGATACGCAGTATTTT. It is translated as CASSLFTDTQYF.

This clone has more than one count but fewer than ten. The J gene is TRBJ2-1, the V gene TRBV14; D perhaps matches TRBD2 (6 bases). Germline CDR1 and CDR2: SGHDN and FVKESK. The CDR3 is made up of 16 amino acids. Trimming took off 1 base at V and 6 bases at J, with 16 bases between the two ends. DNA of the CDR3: TGTGCCAGCAGCCAAGTCCTCTCCGGGAGCAGCAATGAGCAGTTCTTC. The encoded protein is CASSQVLSGSSNEQFF.

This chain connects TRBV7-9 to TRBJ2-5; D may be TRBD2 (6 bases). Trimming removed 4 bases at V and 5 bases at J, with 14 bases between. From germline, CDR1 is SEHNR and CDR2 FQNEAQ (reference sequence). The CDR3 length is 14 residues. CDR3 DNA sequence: TGTGCCAGCAGCTCCCGGGAGCGTCAGGAGACCCAGTACTTC. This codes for CASSSRERQETQYF.

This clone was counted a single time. CDR3 amino acids: CASSLGSGTSLHF. The CDR3 DNA reads as TGCGCCAGCAGCTTGGGCTCCGGGACTAGCCTCCACTTT. The rearrangement links TRBV5-1 to TRBJ1-6; tentatively, D is TRBD1 (5 bases). The CDR3 runs 13 residues. The germline gives CDR1 SGHRS, CDR2 YFSETQ. The germline V and J ends were trimmed by 0 bases and 15 bases, with 13 bases remaining between them. The whole variable domain, filled in from reference TRBV5-1 and TRBJ1-6, reads KAGVTQTPRYLIKTRGQQVTLSCSPISGHRSVSWYQQTPGQGLQFLFEYFSETQRNKGNFPGRFSGRQFSNSRSEMNVSTLELGDSALYLCASSLGSGTSLHFGNGTRLTVT.

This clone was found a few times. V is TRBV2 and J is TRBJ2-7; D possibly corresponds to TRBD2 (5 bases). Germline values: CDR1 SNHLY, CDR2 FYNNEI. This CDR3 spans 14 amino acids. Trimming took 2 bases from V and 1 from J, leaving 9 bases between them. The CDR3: CASSEIRLSYEQYF. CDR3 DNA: TGTGCCAGCAGTGAAATCCGACTATCCTACGAGCAGTACTTC.

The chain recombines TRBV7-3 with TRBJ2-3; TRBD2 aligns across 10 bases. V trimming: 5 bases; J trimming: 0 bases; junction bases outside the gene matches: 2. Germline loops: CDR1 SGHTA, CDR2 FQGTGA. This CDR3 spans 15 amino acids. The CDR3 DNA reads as TGTGCCAGCAGCCAAGCGGGAGGGAGCACAGATACGCAGTATTTT. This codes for CASSQAGGSTDTQYF.

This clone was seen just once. The CDR3 sequence: CAWSVLTGGKYNEQFF. As DNA, the CDR3 is TGTGCCTGGAGTGTATTAACGGGAGGGAAATACAATGAGCAGTTCTTC. V gene TRBV30 combines with J gene TRBJ2-1; 8 bases match TRBD2. This CDR3 comprises 16 residues. From germline, CDR1 is GTSNPN and CDR2 SVGIG (reference sequence). V shed 0 bases, J shed 4 bases, and the junction held 8 bases outside the gene matches.

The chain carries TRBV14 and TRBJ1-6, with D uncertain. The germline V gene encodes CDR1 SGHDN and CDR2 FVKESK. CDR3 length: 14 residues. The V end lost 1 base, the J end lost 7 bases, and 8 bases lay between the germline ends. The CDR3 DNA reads TGTGCCAGCAGCCAAGGTCCTCCCAATTCACCCCTCCACTTT. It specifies CASSQGPPNSPLHF. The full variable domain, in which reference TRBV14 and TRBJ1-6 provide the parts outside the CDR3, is EAGVTQFPSHSVIEKGQTVTLRCDPISGHDNLYWYRRVMGKEIKFLLHFVKESKQDESGMPNNRFLAERTGGTYSTLKVQPAELEDSGVYFCASSQGPPNSPLHFGNGTRLTVT.